The 24 T cell receptor beta chains in this list originate from one sample, sequenced in a study of T cells in Graves' hyperthyroidism and ophthalmopathy. Using RNA transcripts as the source, TCR beta CDR3 regions were amplified. HTBI primers drove first-round RT-PCR of the TCR CDR3. TCRdb called the multiplex PCR reads again in MiXCR, with one record for every CDR3 protein. Here the sample spans about 420,000 distinct CDR3 sequences, about a sixth being singletons. The sample consisted of blood. The receptors shown here come from a woman in her late teens or twenties with Graves' hyperthyroidism.

There are many counts of this clonotype. The chain recombines TRBV6-1 with TRBJ1-1; D remains ambiguous. The CDR3 contains 14 residues. V dropped 6 bases and J dropped 0 bases, with 11 bases sitting between them. Per germline, CDR1 MNHNS and CDR2 SASEGT. The CDR3 nucleotides read TGTGCCAGCAGGCAGGACGGACTGAACACTGAAGCTTTCTTT. It codes for CASRQDGLNTEAFF.

This clonotype was counted at least ten times. The chain joins TRBV11-2 to TRBJ2-7; D is undetermined. V shed 5 bases and J shed 3 bases, with 5 bases lying between them. CDR3 size: 11 residues. Germline lookup yields CDR1 SGHAT and CDR2 FQNNGV. CDR3 DNA: TGTGCCAGCAGCCTACACTACGAGCAGTACTTC. Translated: CASSLHYEQYF.

This clonotype was counted ten times or more. The V call is TRBV3-1, the J call TRBJ2-2; no clear D gene. Trimming left V 1 base short and J 2 bases short, with 5 bases between. The CDR3 sequence is 14 residues long. Germline V gene data show CDR1 as LGHDT and CDR2 as YNNKEL (reference sequence). The DNA of the CDR3 is TGTGCCAGCAGCCAAGGGAGAAACACCGGGGAGCTGTTTTTT. It codes for CASSQGRNTGELFF. The whole variable domain, remainder taken from reference TRBV3-1 and TRBJ2-2, is DTAVSQTPKYLVTQMGNDKSIKCEQNLGHDTMYWYKQDSKKFLKIMFSYNNKELIINETVPNRFSPKSPDKAHLNLHINSLELGDSAVYFCASSQGRNTGELFFGEGSRLTVL.

This clonotype was observed at least ten times. The V call is TRBV20-1, the J call TRBJ2-7; D ambiguous. The CDR3 runs 12 residues. Germline-derived CDR1 and CDR2 are DFQATT and SNEGSKA (reference sequence). V was pared by 2 bases and J by 3 bases, with 8 bases between. In DNA form, the CDR3 reads TGCAGTGCTAGAAATTTCTACTACGAGCAGTACTTC. Encoded protein: CSARNFYYEQYF.

Only a few counts were recorded for this clonotype. The chain combines TRBV20-1 with TRBJ1-2; D gene unclear. Per the germline V gene, CDR1 is DFQATT and CDR2 is SNEGSKA (reference sequence). This CDR3 has 13 amino acids. V was pared by 3 bases and J by 0 bases, with 8 bases between. For the CDR3, the DNA is TGCAGTGCTAGCGAGGGAGCTAACTATGGCTACACCTTC. Its translation: CSASEGANYGYTF.

This clonotype has a count of ten or more. A junction end diverges from the germline sequence, so it may reflect a read error. The CDR3 DNA is TGTGCTAGCAGCTTATATACTAGCGGGGGGGCTGCCTACAATGAGCAGTTCTTC. Its translation: CASSLYTSGGAAYNEQFF. This chain joins TRBV7-7 and TRBJ2-1; 13 nucleotides match TRBD2. The CDR3 totals 18 residues. Germline V gene sequence: CDR1 SSHAT, CDR2 FNYEAQ (reference sequence).

Only a few counts were recorded for this clonotype. CDR3 DNA: TGTGCCAGCAGGCTCGCGGACTCTGGGGCCAACGTCCTGACTTTC. As protein: CASRLADSGANVLTF. The rearrangement uses TRBV7-9 and TRBJ2-6; no clear D. CDR1 and CDR2 (germline): SEHNR, FQNEAQ (reference sequence). The CDR3 is 15 amino acids. V was clipped by 6 bases and J by 0 bases, with 9 bases between them.

This sequence joins TRBV6-6 and TRBJ2-1, with 9 bases fitting TRBD2. This CDR3 has 17 amino acids. The germline V gene has CDR1 MNHNY and CDR2 SVGAGI (reference sequence). The V and J ends lost 0 bases and 4 bases, in that order; junction bases with no gene match: 7. The CDR3, as DNA: TGTGCCAGCAGTTACTCGGGTCCTAGCGGGGTGTACAATGAGCAGTTCTTC. Its translation is CASSYSGPSGVYNEQFF.

This clonotype was seen at least ten times. The chain has TRBV24-1 and TRBJ2-1; 12 bases are a match to TRBD2. The V gene's germline CDR1 is KGHDR and CDR2 SFDVKD. V shed 4 bases, J shed 4 bases, and the junction held 4 bases outside the gene matches. This CDR3 has 16 amino acids. The CDR3 loop reads CATSDLGLAGYNEQFF. DNA of the CDR3: TGTGCCACCAGTGACCTGGGACTAGCGGGTTACAATGAGCAGTTCTTC.

A few counts support this clonotype. Just one base apart from a much larger clone, this may be a read error. The CDR3 end shows no conserved phenylalanine or tryptophan, and so a read error is likely. The chain joins TRBV20-1 to TRBJ2-7; tentatively, D is TRBD1 or TRBD2 (5 bases each). In germline, CDR1 is DFQATT, CDR2 SNEGSKA (reference sequence). This CDR3 has 15 residues. V was cut by 5 bases and J by 1 base, with 18 bases left in between. CDR3 sequence: CSAAPGTQSSYEQYL. CDR3 sequence (DNA): TGCAGTGCTGCCCCCGGGACCCAGAGTTCCTACGAGCAGTACCTC.

For this clonotype: One end of the junction does not line up with germline, which may come from a read error. The chain combines TRBV25-1 with TRBJ2-3; 12 bases align to TRBD2. The CDR3 loop spans 17 amino acids. Germline lookup yields CDR1 MGHDK and CDR2 SYGVNS. CDR3 protein: CPSSSRLAGDTGGTQYF. CDR3 sequence (DNA): TGTCCCAGCAGTTCTAGACTAGCGGGGGATACGGGGGGTACGCAGTATTTT.

This clonotype was seen ten or more times. The chain employs TRBV20-1 and TRBJ2-1; 10 bases are a match to TRBD1. CDR3 length equals 14 residues. Losses at the gene ends were 5 bases for V and 0 bases for J; bases not matched to a gene: 1. CDR1 and CDR2 from the germline V gene are DFQATT and SNEGSKA (reference sequence). CDR3 DNA sequence: TGCAGTGCTTGGGACAGGGGCTCCTACAATGAGCAGTTCTTC. It yields the protein CSAWDRGSYNEQFF.

The chain employs TRBV20-1 and TRBJ2-3; 11 nucleotides match TRBD2. The J segment lost 6 bases and the V segment lost 6 bases, leaving 11 bases of the junction unmatched. CDR3 size: 15 residues. Germline loops: CDR1 DFQATT, CDR2 SNEGSKA (reference sequence). The CDR3 DNA follows: TGCAGTGCAAAGTATAGCGGGGGGGCAAGTGATACGCAGTATTTT. Translating it yields CSAKYSGGASDTQYF.

This clonotype has a count of ten or more. The chain recombines TRBV6-2 or TRBV6-3 with TRBJ2-1, with 8 bases aligning to TRBD1. CDR3 length: 15 residues. The germline gives CDR1 MNHEY, CDR2 SVGEGT. V was clipped by 5 bases and J by 7 bases; unmatched bases: 10. CDR3: CASSPQGAPWNEQFF. CDR3 DNA: TGTGCCAGCAGTCCCCAGGGGGCCCCTTGGAATGAGCAGTTCTTC.

With regard to this clonotype: Compared with germline, one end of the junction differs, possibly owing to a read error. The V and J genes are TRBV5-1 and TRBJ2-5; the match to TRBD1 covers 8 bases. CDR1 and CDR2 from the germline V gene are SGHRS and YFSETQ. This CDR3 contains 16 residues. The CDR3: CANSTGQGKYQETQYF. CDR3 in DNA: TGCGCCAACAGCACCGGACAGGGAAAGTACCAAGAGACCCAGTACTTC.

This clonotype was counted at least ten times. This chain uses TRBV6-1 with TRBJ2-3; 7 nucleotides align to TRBD1. The CDR3 length is 15 residues. The V and J ends lost 6 bases and 1 base, in that order; junction bases with no gene match: 7. From germline, CDR1 is MNHNS and CDR2 SASEGT. The CDR3: CASSLTGSRTDTQYF. In DNA, the CDR3 is TGTGCCAGCAGCTTGACAGGGTCTCGCACAGATACGCAGTATTTT.

This clonotype occurred many times. V is TRBV7-2 and J is TRBJ1-2, with 10 bases fitting TRBD1. Germline CDR1 is SGHTA and CDR2 is FQGNSA. With 5 bases clipped from V and 3 bases from J, the junction kept 6 bases outside the gene matches. There are 15 residues in the CDR3. Written as DNA, the CDR3 is TGTGCCAGCAGCCCAGGGACAGGGGAATACTATGGCTACACCTTC. Its translation: CASSPGTGEYYGYTF.

This clonotype turned up a few times. This chain joins TRBV6-1 and TRBJ1-5; no firm D call. CDR3 length equals 17 residues. The V gene's germline CDR1 is MNHNS and CDR2 SASEGT. V was clipped by 5 bases and J by 0 bases, with 17 bases between them. The DNA of the CDR3 is TGTGCCAGCAGTTATCAGGAGGGAAGGGCTAGCAATCAGCCCCAGCATTTT. This gives the protein CASSYQEGRASNQPQHF.

This clonotype showed up just a few times. The gene calls are TRBV6-1 and TRBJ2-1; 7 bases are a match to TRBD2. Germline V CDR1 and CDR2: MNHNS, SASEGT. V lost 3 bases to trimming and J lost 5 bases; unmatched junction nucleotides: 7. The CDR3 is made up of 15 amino acids. CDR3 bases: TGTGCCAGCAGTGACTCGGTCCGGGGGGACAATGAGCAGTTCTTC. Translated, it gives CASSDSVRGDNEQFF.

This clonotype was seen repeatedly, ten times or more. The chain is built from TRBV28 and TRBJ2-2, with 8 nucleotides matching TRBD2. J was trimmed by 4 bases and V by 5 bases; bases with no gene match: 18. CDR3 size: 19 residues. CDR1 is MDHEN and CDR2 is SYDVKM in the germline V gene. The CDR3 bases are TGTGCCAGCAGTGGGACCGGTAGCGGGACTTCTCGTGGCACCGGGGAGCTGTTTTTT. Amino acids: CASSGTGSGTSRGTGELFF.

The table lists this clonotype with many counts. J is TRBJ2-7 and V is TRBV3-1, with D possibly being TRBD1 (7 bases). Trimming cost V 4 bases and J 7 bases, with 14 bases left between them. CDR1 and CDR2 (germline): LGHDT, YNNKEL (reference sequence). This CDR3 has 13 amino acids. The CDR3 nucleotides read TGTGCCAGCAGCCCGATATCAGGGGGGGAGCAGTACTTC. It specifies CASSPISGGEQYF.

At least ten counts were recorded for this clonotype. This chain links TRBV27 with TRBJ2-7; weak D call: TRBD1 (5 bases). The CDR3 contains 17 residues. Germline CDR1 reads MNHEY; CDR2 reads SMNVEV (reference sequence). Trimming left V 0 bases short and J 2 bases short, with 17 bases between. The CDR3, as DNA: TGTGCCAGCAGTTTATCGATGGGCAGGGTACCTCCCTACGAGCAGTACTTC. It codes for CASSLSMGRVPPYEQYF.

This clonotype has just a few counts. This chain links TRBV6-1 with TRBJ2-5, with 7 bases identical to TRBD1. Germline V gene sequence: CDR1 MNHNS, CDR2 SASEGT. This CDR3 has 16 residues. V was clipped by 8 bases and J by 0 bases; unmatched bases: 12. CDR3 amino acids: CASLGQQRGHQETQYF. CDR3 nucleotide sequence: TGTGCCAGCCTGGGACAGCAGAGGGGACACCAAGAGACCCAGTACTTC.

This clonotype was observed at least ten times. The chain is built from TRBV28 and TRBJ1-1, with 7 bases aligning to TRBD1. Trimming took 6 bases from V and 5 from J; bases not matched to a gene: 12. CDR1 and CDR2 (germline): MDHEN, SYDVKM. The CDR3 is made up of 15 amino acids. The CDR3 spells CASSKLSQGETEAFF. The DNA of the CDR3 is TGTGCCAGCAGCAAACTCAGCCAGGGGGAGACTGAAGCTTTCTTT.